This T cell receptor (beta chain) comes out of a study of cytomegalovirus exposure and HLA in healthy donors (dated by TCRdb to between 2016 and 2019). About the full investigation: An earlier analysis of roughly 630 of the donors reported 250 to 350 Gb of sequence data and roughly 100 million unique TCR beta sequences from roughly 180 million T cells. An early release that covered more than 550 HLA-typed donors contained around 330 gigabases of sequencing data and about 84 million unique TCR sequences. Of the 300 to 450 genotyped donors, approximately 80% were placed in the genetic ancestry cluster associated with self-reported Caucasian donors. The study was designed to test whether signatures of past pathogen exposure could be identified by cataloging public T cell receptors. The study used immunosequencing to profile the T cell repertoires of approximately 650 subjects and linked those repertoires to cytomegalovirus serostatus. In addition to the first cohort of 666 subjects, a separate validation cohort of approximately 130 different subjects was used. The study combined high-throughput TCR immunosequencing, statistical association of individual TCRs with disease status, and machine learning to predict cytomegalovirus infection status. A later analysis re-examined previously published TCR beta repertoires from over 500 donors and added high-resolution HLA genotyping to investigate patterns of TCR occurrence. Rather than drawing on any new phenotypic data, the later analysis identified candidate immune exposures from TCR beta sequences and the way those sequences occurred across donors. In an earlier analysis of a few hundred of the donors, high-throughput TCR beta sequencing was used to judge whether each TCR beta V gene segment behaved as functional or pseudogenic. Donor age, sex, ethnicity and CMV serostatus were collected together with the repertoire data. Genome-wide SNP genotypes for about 65% of the roughly 670 donors were used in a later genetic analysis, which treated that subset as a discovery cohort. All discovery cohort repertoires had been generated using a single sequencing platform. HLA typing covered class I and class II loci at four-digit resolution. Typing coverage differed by locus: A, B, C, DRB1 and DQB1 were typed in about 620-640 donors, DQA1 in 500 to 550, DPA1 in around 580, and DPB1 in 450 to 490. Because of strong linkage in the cohort, 5 or 6 DR-DQ haplotypes were treated as single units for association and clustering. Among roughly 400 genotyped donors of the cohort, an average of around 240,000 unique TCR beta nucleotide sequences were sequenced per donor, 15% to 20% of them non-productive. Broad study findings and their caveats: In this cohort, only TCR beta chains were sequenced, and detectable features were limited by the absence of alpha or paired-chain data. The 87-base-pair reads could not distinguish some IMGT-functional V segments, including TRBV6-2 and TRBV6-3, so those segments were excluded. According to a later genetic analysis, donors in an Asian-associated ancestry cluster had fewer N-insertions in productive TCRs than the roughly 670-donor mean. An earlier analysis of around 600 of the donors showed that most TCR beta V segments appeared in productive rearrangements either about 87% or about 30% of the time, which broadly matched IMGT annotations. The study gave a list of under 200 TCR beta chains associated with cytomegalovirus. Strong co-occurrence of HLA alleles, especially DR and DQ, made assigning TCR associations to individual alleles difficult. Most TCR sequences were seen in very few donors, while some public TCRs were found in many individuals. In a later analysis, the rate of TCR association differed among HLA loci, with DRB1 alleles having the most associated TCRs and HLA-C alleles having the fewest. According to a later analysis, most CMV-associated TCR beta chains appeared to be HLA-restricted, and the HLA associations seemed to be driven largely by CMV exposure. A group of highly shared sequence variants was considered likely to be a technical artifact of the sequencing pipeline. Several of the top co-occurrence clusters appeared to be linked to parvovirus B19, influenza, CMV and Epstein-Barr virus, according to a later analysis. In vitro tests confirmed that a few of the cytomegalovirus-associated TCR beta chains recognize cytomegalovirus antigens. Presence/absence analyses assumed roughly uniform sequencing depth across donors, an assumption that may not hold. Compared with equally common non-associated chains, HLA-associated TCR beta chains in a later analysis were more clonally expanded and had lower generation probabilities. The authors suggested that the approach could potentially be extended to other disease states and immunological phenotypes. An association between a missense DCLRE1C variant and V-gene and J-gene trimming of TCR beta chains was found in a later genetic analysis and replicated in an independent cohort. Because counts were too low, some 17 rarely observed V segments, including chromosome 9 orphons, were excluded from the earlier analysis of 587 of the donors. A later analysis associated about 17,000 TCR beta sequences with specific HLA alleles at a false discovery rate of 0.05. Because HLA typing was unavailable for some donors at each locus, only the typed subset was used in association tests. Linkage disequilibrium might explain the correlated functional status among segregating V segments, but an unknown experimental factor could not be ruled out. The classifier was reported to diagnose cytomegalovirus status with high specificity and sensitivity in both the original and validation cohorts. A further reported finding was that TCR beta sequences accurately predicted the HLA-A and HLA-B alleles for most subjects in the first cohort. CMV serostatus was the only immune exposure information available for the cohort.

The CDR3 starts with the cysteine, ends with the phenylalanine, and has 13 residues. Left in the record is the CDR3 DNA by itself, 39 bases read in frame from the first base. Based on the germline V gene, the CDR1 and CDR2 sequences are MNHEY and SVGAGI. V lost 8 bases and J lost 6 bases; the stretch between them is 14 bases long. About this clone: Its target antigen remains unknown. No base quality values were provided; no much bigger clone lies one nucleotide off.

The cohort comprised some 730 healthy bone marrow donors. At the time of sampling, all cohort members were nominally healthy, though unrecorded immune exposures were likely present. The donor was CMV seropositive and belonged to the group of about 290 seropositive cohort members. Every donor gave a peripheral blood sample, and the peripheral blood mononuclear cells from that sample were used for TCR beta sequencing. The Qiagen DNeasy Blood Extraction Kit was used to extract genomic DNA from the blood cell samples. The method behind the library was the immunoSEQ multiplex PCR assay. The multiplex PCR relied on a mix of 60 forward primers for TCR Vbeta segments and 13 reverse primers for TCR Jbeta segments. Amplification of the CDR3 region of rearranged TCR beta genes was performed with a multiplex PCR assay on genomic DNA. The amplified TCR beta libraries were sequenced on the Illumina HiSeq System as 87-base-pair reads. The source study handled its data this way. A later analysis counted 65 million to 90 million unique TCR beta chains across the roughly 700 repertoires, and some 11 million of these chains were shared by at least two donors. A nearest-neighbor algorithm error-corrected the raw reads and collapsed the reads into unique sequences, merging closely related sequences to remove PCR and sequencing errors. CDR3 sequences were aligned to IMGT reference sequences to assign V, D and J gene segments. Each retained sequence needed at least a six-nucleotide match to both a V gene segment and a J gene segment. Rearrangements were classified as productive when the CDR3 lacked stop codons and remained in frame with V and J, and all other rearrangements were classified as non-productive. Following IMGT convention, CDR3 was defined as the stretch from the second conserved V-encoded cysteine up to the conserved J-encoded phenylalanine. The earlier analysis of some 540 of the donors excluded any sequence lacking an unambiguous match to a single V gene segment. An earlier analysis of approximately 590 of the donors called V segments functional above 56.7% productive rearrangements and segregating when the between-donor standard deviation exceeded 5%. A statistical classification framework was built to diagnose cytomegalovirus status from the catalog of TCR beta chain sequences. V and J gene assignment, in a later analysis, came from comparing TCR nucleotide sequences with IMGT/GENE-DB human TR gene sequences. A later analysis assigned CDR3 sequences and most-parsimonious VDJ recombination scenarios with the TCRdist pipeline. A later analysis defined each TCR beta chain by its CDR3 amino acid sequence plus V-gene family, and excluded reads lacking a unique V-gene family. As a way to deal with suspected cross-contamination and a sequencing artifact, a later analysis dropped over 550 nucleotide sequences that were highly shared and had low generation probability. A later analysis calculated a clonal expansion index for each public chain from normalized within-repertoire ranks of inferred template counts. In a later analysis, generation probabilities were computed with a VDJ recombination model fitted to out-of-frame rearrangements, and the resulting probabilities were checked against IGoR. In a later analysis, TCR-TCR, TCR-HLA and TCR-CMV co-occurrence was scored with hypergeometric tests, and a repertoire-size bias correction was applied to TCR pairs. A later analysis estimated false discovery rates by permuting HLA or CMV assignments 20 times. A later analysis grouped co-occurring TCRs with DBSCAN, adding TCRdist sequence similarity when clustering within HLA-allele-positive subsets. Co-occurrence clustering excluded repertoires with fewer than 30,000 or more than 120,000 public chains, plus five with anomalous nucleotide sharing. Here the immuneACCESS table is served through TCRdb, limited to in-frame sequences with V and J called. Missing clones are a known gap in these copies; in checked studies unresolved V genes cover under half, and the rest lacks a known reason. V and J calls and clone size are as listed in that table; D and trimming were resolved from the DNA. This sample comprises over 150,000 clones, around 86% of them detected only once. The ten top clones hold 6.5% of the sample.

This receptor chain uses TRBV6-5 and TRBJ1-5, with a weak D call of TRBD1 (5 bases match). Material: PBMCs. This receptor was taken from a woman aged 45-59 years in good health and CMV-seropositive. The CDR3 sequence is CASGQWGVQPQHF. DNA sequence: TGTGCCAGCGGGCAATGGGGGGTTCAGCCCCAGCATTTT.